These 13 T cell receptor beta chains originate from one sample sequenced in a study of cytomegalovirus exposure and HLA in healthy donors. With 60 Vbeta and 13 Jbeta primers, the PCR was carried out. The data were produced by immunoSEQ multiplex PCR, yet TCRdb's version contains in-frame clones alone and is incomplete. The data hold roughly 190,000 clones, with around 75% observed a single time. The specimen sequenced was PBMCs. All receptors derive from a woman aged 50 to 60 in good health and CMV-seronegative.

This chain uses TRBV7-8 with TRBJ2-1; D might be TRBD2 (5 bases). Germline CDR1 is SGHVS and CDR2 is FQNEAQ. This CDR3 contains 17 residues. Trimming pared 1 base from V and 0 bases from J, leaving 13 bases between. CDR3 coding DNA: TGTGCCAGCAGCTTAGACCCCTCGGGAAGCTCCTACAATGAGCAGTTCTTC. It translates to CASSLDPSGSSYNEQFF.

The chain couples TRBV9 to TRBJ1-2; the D gene is possibly TRBD1 (5 bases). Germline V gene sequence: CDR1 SGDLS, CDR2 YYNGEE. With 4 bases removed from V and 9 bases from J, the gap between germline ends came to 16 bases. CDR3 length: 13 residues. The CDR3 reads CASSLGRGESYTF. CDR3 bases: TGTGCCAGCAGCCTGGGACGGGGGGAGAGCTACACCTTC.

The J gene is TRBJ2-7, the V gene TRBV5-1, with D tentatively TRBD2 (6 bases). Trimming stripped 4 bases from V and 2 bases from J, with 16 bases between. Germline assignment: CDR1 SGHRS and CDR2 YFSETQ. This CDR3 region has 15 residues. The CDR3 DNA sequence: TGCGCCAGCAGCCTGGGAGGTCCCCTTACCTACGAGCAGTACTTC. This encodes CASSLGGPLTYEQYF.

The V and J genes are TRBV7-2 and TRBJ1-5; the D is unclear. V dropped 1 base and J dropped 7 bases, with 14 bases sitting between them. The CDR3 is made up of 15 amino acids. Germline V gives CDR1 SGHTA, CDR2 FQGNSA. CDR3 sequence: CASSLGPGSGQPQHF. CDR3 nucleotides: TGTGCCAGCAGCTTAGGGCCGGGGTCCGGCCAGCCCCAGCATTTT.

V usage is TRBV27 and J usage is TRBJ2-7; no clear D gene. Looked up from germline, CDR1 is MNHEY and CDR2 is SMNVEV (reference sequence). The V end lost 1 base, the J end lost 0 bases, and 7 bases lay between the germline ends. The CDR3 runs 14 residues. CDR3 loop: CASSLFSSSYEQYF. The CDR3 bases are TGTGCCAGCAGTTTATTCTCTAGCTCCTACGAGCAGTACTTC.

The chain employs TRBV28 and TRBJ1-2; D remains unclear. The CDR3 contains 13 residues. Deletions cut 1 base from V and 8 bases from J, with 11 bases between. Germline lookup yields CDR1 MDHEN and CDR2 SYDVKM. The DNA for the CDR3 is TGTGCCAGCAGTTTATTAGCGGTCCGCGGCTACACCTTC. This translates into CASSLLAVRGYTF.

The CDR3, as DNA: TGTGCCAGCAGTGGGCGGCCGTCCTTCACAGATACGCAGTATTTT. Amino acid sequence: CASSGRPSFTDTQYF. The chain carries TRBV2 and TRBJ2-3; D gene ambiguous. V was shortened by 4 bases and J by 2 bases, with 13 bases between the two germline ends. The V gene's germline CDR1 is SNHLY and CDR2 FYNNEI. The CDR3 is 15 amino acids.

The chain carries TRBV5-1 and TRBJ2-3; TRBD1 agrees at 8 bases. Germline lookup yields CDR1 SGHRS and CDR2 YFSETQ. There are 15 residues in the CDR3. V lost 0 bases to trimming and J lost 11 bases; unmatched junction nucleotides: 11. Written as DNA, the CDR3 is TGCGCCAGCAGCTTGGCCGGGTCAGGGGGCCGACTGCAGTATTTT. Protein: CASSLAGSGGRLQYF.

This clone showed up just a few times. The chain has TRBV27 and TRBJ1-1; D unresolved. CDR1 is MNHEY and CDR2 is SMNVEV in the germline V gene (reference sequence). The CDR3 has 15 amino acids. Deletions cut 3 bases from V and 4 bases from J, with 15 bases between. CDR3 amino acids: CASSLIGFSGTEAFF. The CDR3 coding sequence is TGTGCCAGCAGTTTGATTGGGTTCAGCGGCACTGAAGCTTTCTTT.

V and J are TRBV9 and TRBJ2-7, with TRBD1 matching over 7 bases. Trimming took 2 bases from V and 2 from J; bases not matched to a gene: 4. From germline, CDR1 is SGDLS and CDR2 YYNGEE. CDR3 length equals 14 residues. The CDR3, as DNA: TGTGCCAGCAGCGTGGGGGACAGTACCTACGAGCAGTACTTC. It is translated as CASSVGDSTYEQYF. The whole variable domain, filled in from reference TRBV9 and TRBJ2-7, reads DSGVTQTPKHLITATGQRVTLRCSPRSGDLSVYWYQQSLDQGLQFLIQYYNGEERAKGNILERFSAQQFPDLHSELNLSSLELGDSALYFCASSVGDSTYEQYFGPGTRLTVT.

This clone was seen many times. V and J are TRBV2 and TRBJ2-7, with D possibly matching TRBD1 (6 bases). Germline-derived CDR1 and CDR2 are SNHLY and FYNNEI. The CDR3 contains 16 residues. The ends were cut back, 2 bases at V and 2 bases at J, with 16 bases in the middle. The CDR3 nucleotides read TGTGCCAGCAGTGAATTGGGCAGGGGCTTAACCTACGAGCAGTACTTC. It specifies CASSELGRGLTYEQYF.

The rearrangement links TRBV6-6 to TRBJ1-6; D is unclear. The CDR3 contains 13 residues. Trimming stripped 7 bases from V and 7 bases from J, with 11 bases between. Germline assignment: CDR1 MNHNY and CDR2 SVGAGI (reference sequence). Here the CDR3 reads CASKGGKNSPLHF. In DNA form, the CDR3 reads TGTGCCAGCAAGGGAGGGAAAAATTCACCCCTCCACTTT.

V is TRBV30 and J is TRBJ2-7; 8 positions agree with TRBD1. The CDR3 is made up of 15 amino acids. Germline V gives CDR1 GTSNPN, CDR2 SVGIG (reference sequence). Unmatched junction bases numbered 8, after V lost 3 bases and J lost 1 base. In DNA form, the CDR3 reads TGTGCCTGGAGCCCTGGACAGGGTTTATCCTACGAGCAGTACTTC. It codes for CAWSPGQGLSYEQYF.